The 10 T cell receptor beta chains given below trace back to one sample, sequenced in a study of T cell responses to AZD1222 COVID-19 vaccine (dated by TCRdb to about 2021). The time point tag for this specimen amounts to: about 28 days (+/-7) after the second vaccine dose. The library was produced with the immunoSEQ multiplex PCR assay. TCRdb re-hosts the immuneACCESS table, in-frame sequences only. Its copies lack some clones; in the studies checked, an unresolved V gene accounts for under half of them, and the cause for the rest is not known. The sample table holds about 270,000 clones, of which 90% to 95% were seen once. The top ten hold around 0.57% of the sample. The sequences come from peripheral blood, collected 28 days after the second AZD1222 dose. Receptor source: an adult who received the AZD1222 COVID-19 vaccine.

V usage is TRBV10-3 and J usage is TRBJ1-2; D remains ambiguous. V was pared by 0 bases and J by 7 bases, with 9 bases between. Germline CDR1 and CDR2: ENHRY and SYGVKD. The CDR3 covers 13 residues. Here the CDR3 reads CAISESGFGGYTF. The CDR3 nucleotides read TGTGCCATCAGTGAGTCGGGTTTCGGTGGCTACACCTTC.

This chain connects TRBV2 to TRBJ2-1; D not resolved. Trimming shortened V by 6 bases and J by 7 bases, and 10 bases separated the two germline ends. In germline, CDR1 is SNHLY, CDR2 FYNNEI. The CDR3 sequence is 12 residues long. This CDR3 reads CASRDGVNEQFF. In nucleotides, the CDR3 is TGTGCCAGCAGGGACGGTGTGAATGAGCAGTTCTTC.

The chain links TRBV19 to TRBJ1-3; a possible D gene is TRBD1 (5 bases). Looked up from germline, CDR1 is LNHDA and CDR2 is SQIVND (reference sequence). This CDR3 contains 15 residues. V was clipped by 9 bases and J by 0 bases, with 15 bases between them. CDR3 nucleotides: TGTGCCAGCTCCCAACAGGTTTACTCTGGAAACACCATATATTTT. It specifies CASSQQVYSGNTIYF.

The chain carries TRBV28 and TRBJ2-2, with 10 bases fitting TRBD2. Germline assignment: CDR1 MDHEN and CDR2 SYDVKM. The ends lost 7 bases at V and 7 bases at J; junction bases unmatched: 12. The CDR3 runs to 16 residues. CDR3 sequence: CASISSGGAGGGELFF. CDR3 in DNA: TGTGCCAGCATCTCGAGCGGGGGGGCCGGCGGCGGGGAGCTGTTTTTT.

The chain links TRBV2 to TRBJ1-1, with D unresolved. The CDR3 totals 13 residues. Trimming pared 7 bases from V and 1 base from J, leaving 10 bases between. Germline V gives CDR1 SNHLY, CDR2 FYNNEI. CDR3 in amino acids: CASMGRENTEAFF. The CDR3 DNA is TGTGCCAGCATGGGTAGGGAGAACACTGAAGCTTTCTTT.

The chain is built from TRBV5-1 and TRBJ2-1; 9 bases fit TRBD2. The CDR3 contains 16 residues. J gave up 7 bases and V 0 bases, and 8 bases lay outside the gene matches. Germline loops: CDR1 SGHRS, CDR2 YFSETQ. CDR3 sequence reads: CASSLVGSGSWNEQFF. The CDR3 DNA follows: TGCGCCAGCAGCTTGGTAGGTAGCGGGAGTTGGAATGAGCAGTTCTTC. Complete variable domain (other parts from reference TRBV5-1 and TRBJ2-1): KAGVTQTPRYLIKTRGQQVTLSCSPISGHRSVSWYQQTPGQGLQFLFEYFSETQRNKGNFPGRFSGRQFSNSRSEMNVSTLELGDSALYLCASSLVGSGSWNEQFFGPGTRLTVL.

The chain is built from TRBV6-5 and TRBJ2-1, with 9 positions matching TRBD1. V lost 0 bases to trimming and J lost 7 bases; unmatched junction nucleotides: 4. The CDR3 is made up of 15 amino acids. Germline-derived CDR1 and CDR2 are MNHEY and SVGAGI. The CDR3 DNA is TGTGCCAGCAGTTACTCCCGGACAGGGGATAATGAGCAGTTCTTC. Translation gives CASSYSRTGDNEQFF.

The chain is built from TRBV7-9 and TRBJ2-3, with 12 bases lining up with TRBD2. The CDR3 consists of 16 residues. The V and J ends lost 6 bases and 2 bases, in that order; junction bases with no gene match: 6. Germline values: CDR1 SEHNR, CDR2 FQNEAQ (reference sequence). CDR3 sequence: CASRGRLAGVTDTQYF. For the CDR3, the DNA is TGTGCCAGCAGAGGTCGACTAGCGGGGGTCACAGATACGCAGTATTTT.

The V gene is TRBV11-2, the J gene TRBJ1-1, with 7 bases aligning to TRBD1. J lost 9 bases, V lost 0 bases, and 7 bases had no gene match. Per germline, CDR1 SGHAT and CDR2 FQNNGV. There are 14 residues in the CDR3. The CDR3 here is CASSLDSDRAKAFF. The CDR3 bases are TGTGCCAGCAGCTTAGATTCCGACAGGGCTAAAGCTTTCTTT.

This clone was recorded once. The gene calls are TRBV28 and TRBJ2-1; D gene unclear. In germline, CDR1 is MDHEN, CDR2 SYDVKM. The CDR3 contains 11 residues. V gave up 10 bases and J gave up 6 bases, with 10 bases separating them. CDR3 protein: CATGSPNEQFF. The CDR3 region has the DNA TGTGCCACTGGGTCACCCAATGAGCAGTTCTTC.